This T cell receptor beta chain was sequenced during a study of CD4 and CD8 cells across lung adenocarcinoma regions. TCRdb re-analysed the PCR reads in MiXCR, keeping a single row per CDR3 protein. In the table there are about 7,600 distinct CDR3 sequences, over 40% of which are singletons. A remark on this clonotype: One end of the junction varies from germline; a read error may be responsible.

This sequence originates from a male donor with lung adenocarcinoma. The CD4 and CD8 labels of this study may be unreliable. Material: CD8+ T cells from the center of a lung tumor.

CDR3 loop: CASIKFLDSVFGQFF. CDR3 coding DNA: TGTGCCAGCATAAAGTTCCTCGACTCCGTCTTTGGGCAGTTCTTT. The rearrangement uses TRBV6-1 and TRBJ2-3; D ambiguous. The V gene's germline CDR1 is MNHNS and CDR2 SASEGT. The CDR3 is 15 amino acids.